The 21 T cell receptor beta chains below were found in one sample sequenced in a study of naive and memory T cell subsets. For these TCRs, the target antigens are not known. Both TRBC1 and TRBC2 were covered by a beta constant-region primer of two equimolar oligonucleotides. Four rounds of PCR amplified the ligated cDNA using nested alpha and beta constant-region primers plus SP2. One entry per CDR3 protein results from TCRdb running MiXCR on the UMI-ligation and nested PCR reads. The repertoire holds roughly 150,000 distinct CDR3 sequences, with approximately 18% as singletons. Whole-study findings and limits: Naive repertoires, especially CD8, held a few larger clonotypes, possibly memory cells re-expressing CD45RA.

The material sequenced was naive CD8+ T cells from blood. These receptors were obtained from a human donor in good health.

The CDR3 DNA sequence: TGCGCCAGCAGCCAAGAGGCAGGGGGCTGGAATGAGCAGTTCTTC. This encodes CASSQEAGGWNEQFF. V is TRBV4-1 and J is TRBJ2-1, with TRBD1 matching 8 bases. This CDR3 spans 15 amino acids. Trimming cost V 0 bases and J 7 bases; bases outside gene matches: 5. From germline, CDR1 is MGHRA and CDR2 YSYEKL.

The gene calls are TRBV27 and TRBJ2-5; 12 bases match TRBD2. There are 15 residues in the CDR3. V trimming: 8 bases; J trimming: 14 bases; junction bases outside the gene matches: 18. In germline, CDR1 is MNHEY, CDR2 SMNVEV (reference sequence). CDR3 nucleotide sequence: TGTGCCAGCGGGTTGGGACTAGCGGGCCCGGGCAGTAGATACTTC. This sequence encodes CASGLGLAGPGSRYF.

Only a few counts were recorded for this clonotype. Written as DNA, the CDR3 is TGCAGCGTTGTTAGGCAGCCGCTAGGAAACACCATATATTTT. Translation: CSVVRQPLGNTIYF. The chain employs TRBV29-1 and TRBJ1-3; no clear D gene. Germline lookup yields CDR1 SQVTM and CDR2 ANQGSEA. The V end was cut by 4 bases, the J end by 4 bases, with 14 bases between. The CDR3 length is 14 residues.

The chain has TRBV7-9 and TRBJ2-5, with 7 positions matching TRBD2. V trimming: 11 bases; J trimming: 2 bases; junction bases outside the gene matches: 5. Germline V gene lookup returns CDR1 SEHNR and CDR2 FQNEAQ (reference sequence). This CDR3 spans 12 amino acids. Written as DNA, the CDR3 is TGTGCCGTCCAGGGACTACAAGAGACCCAGTACTTC. This codes for CAVQGLQETQYF.

The V and J genes are TRBV5-5 and TRBJ2-7, with D perhaps TRBD1 (7 bases). Trimming shortened V by 4 bases and J by 3 bases, and 11 bases separated the two germline ends. This CDR3 is built from 13 residues. The V gene's germline CDR1 is SGHKS and CDR2 YYEKEE (reference sequence). The CDR3 loop is CASSGGTDYEQYF. The CDR3 nucleotides are TGTGCCAGCAGCGGGGGGACAGACTACGAGCAGTACTTC.

This clonotype was seen at least ten times. The chain uses TRBV28 and TRBJ2-7, with TRBD2 matching over 10 bases. Per the germline V gene, CDR1 is MDHEN and CDR2 is SYDVKM. V was clipped by 5 bases and J by 2 bases; unmatched bases: 6. The length of the CDR3 is 15 residues. The CDR3, as DNA: TGTGCCAGCAGTCCTCGGACTAGCGGAACCTACGAGCAGTACTTC. Translation: CASSPRTSGTYEQYF.

This clonotype has only a few counts. The chain is built from TRBV2 and TRBJ1-2, with a possible D match to TRBD1 (5 bases). The CDR3 runs 14 residues. Trimming took off 6 bases at V and 0 bases at J, with 11 bases between the two ends. Germline V lookup: CDR1 SNHLY, CDR2 FYNNEI. CDR3 sequence reads: CASRGRSANYGYTF. In nucleotides, the CDR3 is TGTGCCAGCAGGGGACGGTCAGCTAACTATGGCTACACCTTC.

The rearrangement uses TRBV20-1 and TRBJ1-1; no clear D. V shed 0 bases and J shed 1 base, with 12 bases lying between them. In germline, CDR1 is DFQATT, CDR2 SNEGSKA (reference sequence). The CDR3 covers 15 residues. The CDR3, as DNA: TGCAGTGCTAGAGATACGGGATTGCAGAACACTGAAGCTTTCTTT. Residues: CSARDTGLQNTEAFF.

There are many counts of this clonotype. This rearrangement joins TRBV29-1 to TRBJ2-7, with 7 bases that match TRBD2. The junction had 3 bases not matched to a gene; V was cut back by 0 bases and J by 4 bases. Germline loops: CDR1 SQVTM, CDR2 ANQGSEA. This CDR3 comprises 13 residues. The CDR3 region has the DNA TGCAGCGTTGAAGATCGCGGGAGTTACGAGCAGTACTTC. This codes for CSVEDRGSYEQYF.

The genes are TRBV12-3 or TRBV12-4 and TRBJ2-2; 11 positions agree with TRBD2. The CDR3 consists of 15 residues. J lost 5 bases, V lost 3 bases, and 2 bases had no gene match. The chain's CDR3 is CASSFRTSGTGELFF. In nucleotides, the CDR3 is TGTGCCAGCAGTTTTCGGACTAGCGGGACCGGGGAGCTGTTTTTT.

The chain uses TRBV9 and TRBJ1-3, with 7 bases fitting TRBD1. CDR1 is SGDLS and CDR2 is YYNGEE in the germline V gene. V lost 3 bases and J lost 4; bases outside the gene matches: 7. The CDR3 runs 15 residues. The CDR3 region has the DNA TGTGCCAGCAGCGAGGGACAGTCGACCGGAAACACCATATATTTT. Its protein is CASSEGQSTGNTIYF. Looking up the rest from reference TRBV9 and TRBJ1-3 gives the full variable domain: DSGVTQTPKHLITATGQRVTLRCSPRSGDLSVYWYQQSLDQGLQFLIQYYNGEERAKGNILERFSAQQFPDLHSELNLSSLELGDSALYFCASSEGQSTGNTIYFGEGSWLTVV.

V usage is TRBV5-1 and J usage is TRBJ2-7, with D uncertain. V lost 1 base and J lost 0, with 14 bases in between. The germline V gene has CDR1 SGHRS and CDR2 YFSETQ. The CDR3 runs 16 residues. The CDR3 region is CASSLRASLPSYEQYF. For the CDR3, the DNA is TGCGCCAGCAGCTTGAGGGCTAGTTTGCCCTCCTACGAGCAGTACTTC.

In its sample, this clonotype was seen a few times. The chain joins TRBV12-3 or TRBV12-4 to TRBJ2-7; tentatively, D is TRBD2 (6 bases). There are 14 residues in the CDR3. V gave up 6 bases and J gave up 6 bases, with 18 bases separating them. The CDR3 nucleotides read TGTGCCAGCAGCCCTGCGGGAACCCCTGGCGAGCAGTACTTC. Protein product: CASSPAGTPGEQYF.

Here the CDR3 DNA reads TGTGCCAGCAGCTTGGGGTCGGGGGGCACTGAAGCTTTCTTT. It codes for CASSLGSGGTEAFF. The V and J genes are TRBV7-8 and TRBJ1-1, with D maybe TRBD1 (5 bases). The germline V gene has CDR1 SGHVS and CDR2 FQNEAQ. This CDR3 contains 14 residues. Between the trimmed V and J ends, which lost 3 bases and 4 bases, there was a span of 12 bases.

The table lists this clonotype with a few counts. CDR3 DNA: TGCAGTGCTAGAGATCGGACAGGGGCCATTGAGCAGTTCTTC. Protein product: CSARDRTGAIEQFF. The chain links TRBV20-1 to TRBJ2-1; 9 bases align to TRBD1. Trimming at V came to 0 bases and at J to 9 bases, leaving 6 bases not matched to a gene. The CDR3 totals 14 residues. Germline V gene lookup returns CDR1 DFQATT and CDR2 SNEGSKA (reference sequence).

This chain joins TRBV4-1 and TRBJ2-3, with 15 bases aligning to TRBD2. The V gene's germline CDR1 is MGHRA and CDR2 YSYEKL. The CDR3 has 19 amino acids. J was trimmed by 2 bases and V by 3 bases; bases with no gene match: 9. The CDR3 spells CASSHPGLAGGPTTDTQYF. The CDR3, as DNA: TGCGCCAGCAGCCATCCCGGACTAGCGGGAGGGCCTACCACAGATACGCAGTATTTT.

In this sample, this clonotype turned up many times. The V call is TRBV29-1, the J call TRBJ2-1, with 10 bases matching TRBD2. The V gene's germline CDR1 is SQVTM and CDR2 ANQGSEA. With 4 bases clipped from V and 8 bases from J, the junction kept 2 bases outside the gene matches. The CDR3 covers 12 residues. This CDR3 is CSVGLAGDEQFF. CDR3 bases: TGCAGCGTTGGGCTAGCGGGGGATGAGCAGTTCTTC.

This clonotype has just a few counts. This CDR3 reads CASSQDWGSGDTQYF. In DNA form, the CDR3 reads TGTGCCAGCAGCCAAGATTGGGGTAGCGGGGATACGCAGTATTTT. The gene calls are TRBV3-1 and TRBJ2-3; 7 bases map to TRBD2. The CDR3 length is 15 residues. Per the germline V gene, CDR1 is LGHDT and CDR2 is YNNKEL (reference sequence). The V segment lost 0 bases and the J segment 6 bases; nucleotides outside the gene matches: 6.

There are a few counts of this clonotype. The chain joins TRBV7-8 to TRBJ2-7, with 8 bases lining up with TRBD1. The V gene's germline CDR1 is SGHVS and CDR2 FQNEAQ. The CDR3 totals 15 residues. V trimming: 0 bases; J trimming: 0 bases; junction bases outside the gene matches: 1. CDR3: CASSLAGTGSYEQYF. CDR3 DNA: TGTGCCAGCAGCTTAGCCGGGACAGGCTCCTACGAGCAGTACTTC.

There are a few counts of this clonotype. This chain connects TRBV12-3 or TRBV12-4 to TRBJ2-2; maybe TRBD2 (5 bases). The germline V and J ends were trimmed by 8 bases and 1 base, with 8 bases remaining between them. The CDR3 is 13 amino acids. CDR3 nucleotides: TGTGCCAGCCTCGGGGTGAACACCGGGGAGCTGTTTTTT. Translation gives CASLGVNTGELFF.

This clonotype has a handful of counts. The chain has TRBV2 and TRBJ2-5, with D perhaps TRBD1 (6 bases). Germline V gene lookup returns CDR1 SNHLY and CDR2 FYNNEI. The CDR3 loop spans 16 amino acids. Between the trimmed V and J ends, which lost 6 bases and 2 bases, there was a span of 19 bases. For the CDR3, the DNA is TGTGCCAGCAGCAAGGGGGTCGCGACTGATCAAGAGACCCAGTACTTC. Encoded protein: CASSKGVATDQETQYF. Full variable domain (outside the CDR3, taken from reference TRBV2 and TRBJ2-5): EPEVTQTPSHQVTQMGQEVILRCVPISNHLYFYWYRQILGQKVEFLVSFYNNEISEKSEIFDDQFSVERPDGSNFTLKIRSTKLEDSAMYFCASSKGVATDQETQYFGPGTRLLVL.